Below, 25 T cell receptor beta chains from the same sample are listed, as sequenced in a study of T cells in localized non-small cell lung cancer. Assay: immunoSEQ multiplex PCR; the TCRdb copy retains only in-frame clones and omits some. The data contain 60,000 or so clones, roughly 76% of them singletons. Here the sequenced sample was PBMCs, taken before any cancer treatment. The receptor set was obtained from a man aged 40 to 69 with stage II lung adenocarcinoma.

The chain joins TRBV4-3 to TRBJ1-5, with D hard to call. V gave up 0 bases and J gave up 4 bases, with 13 bases separating them. The germline V gene encodes CDR1 LGHNA and CDR2 YSLEER. The CDR3 runs 16 residues. CDR3 amino acids: CASSQDIRGGNQPQHF. The CDR3 DNA is TGCGCCAGCAGCCAAGATATCCGAGGAGGAAATCAGCCCCAGCATTTT.

The rearrangement links TRBV9 to TRBJ1-2; 8 bases are a match to TRBD1. CDR1 and CDR2 (germline): SGDLS, YYNGEE. V dropped 6 bases and J dropped 2; count of bases not matched to a gene: 12. The CDR3 sequence is 16 residues long. The CDR3 region is CASTRGRQGRNYGYTF. The CDR3 nucleotides read TGTGCCAGCACCAGGGGACGACAGGGGAGGAACTATGGCTACACCTTC.

This clone has a handful of counts. The chain is built from TRBV2 and TRBJ2-1; 14 nucleotides align to TRBD2. Germline CDR1 is SNHLY and CDR2 is FYNNEI. The CDR3 totals 17 residues. Losses at the gene ends were 5 bases for V and 4 bases for J; bases not matched to a gene: 7. The CDR3 reads CASSYSGLAGVYNEQFF. DNA of the CDR3: TGTGCCAGCAGTTATTCGGGACTAGCGGGAGTGTACAATGAGCAGTTCTTC.

The chain is built from TRBV18 and TRBJ2-7; 7 bases fit TRBD1. The CDR3 is 14 amino acids. Germline V gene sequence: CDR1 KGHSH, CDR2 LQKENI. V lost 1 base and J lost 3; bases outside the gene matches: 3. CDR3 DNA sequence: TGTGCCAGCTCACCACAGGGGGCTGACTACGAGCAGTACTTC. Translation: CASSPQGADYEQYF.

The chain combines TRBV7-9 with TRBJ1-1, with no clear D. V was trimmed by 5 bases and J by 4 bases, leaving 8 bases between them. The CDR3 spans 12 residues. The germline CDR1 and CDR2 sequences are SEHNR and FQNEAQ (reference sequence). CDR3 sequence reads: CASSRERTEAFF. DNA of the CDR3: TGTGCCAGCAGCCGCGAGCGCACTGAAGCTTTCTTT.

The chain recombines TRBV27 with TRBJ1-2; D perhaps matches TRBD1 (5 bases). The CDR3 has 13 amino acids. The V end lost 3 bases, the J end lost 5 bases, and 10 bases lay between the germline ends. Germline V gene lookup returns CDR1 MNHEY and CDR2 SMNVEV (reference sequence). The CDR3 loop is CASSFSEGYGYTF. In DNA form, the CDR3 reads TGTGCCAGCAGTTTCTCTGAGGGGTATGGCTACACCTTC.

The chain has TRBV19 and TRBJ1-2; a weak D match, TRBD1 (6 bases). Germline V lookup: CDR1 LNHDA, CDR2 SQIVND (reference sequence). Trimming stripped 7 bases from V and 1 base from J, with 16 bases between. CDR3 length: 15 amino acids. The CDR3 sequence is CASISITGLNYGYTF. In nucleotides, the CDR3 is TGTGCCAGTATAAGTATCACAGGGCTTAACTATGGCTACACCTTC. Complete variable domain (other parts from reference TRBV19 and TRBJ1-2): DGGITQSPKYLFRKEGQNVTLSCEQNLNHDAMYWYRQDPGQGLRLIYYSQIVNDFQKGDIAEGYSVSREKKESFPLTVTSAQKNPTAFYLCASISITGLNYGYTFGSGTRLTVV.

This sequence joins TRBV9 and TRBJ2-3; D possibly corresponds to TRBD1 (5 bases). The CDR3 is 14 amino acids. Germline V CDR1 and CDR2: SGDLS, YYNGEE. V shed 1 base and J shed 3 bases, with 9 bases lying between them. The CDR3 reads CASSVLDTTDTQYF. DNA of the CDR3: TGTGCCAGCAGCGTATTGGACACAACAGATACGCAGTATTTT. Looking up the rest from reference TRBV9 and TRBJ2-3 gives the full variable domain: DSGVTQTPKHLITATGQRVTLRCSPRSGDLSVYWYQQSLDQGLQFLIQYYNGEERAKGNILERFSAQQFPDLHSELNLSSLELGDSALYFCASSVLDTTDTQYFGPGTRLTVL.

The rearrangement uses TRBV6-5 and TRBJ1-2, with 7 bases identical to TRBD1. From germline, CDR1 is MNHEY and CDR2 SVGAGI. This CDR3 comprises 16 residues. J lost 5 bases, V lost 0 bases, and 9 bases had no gene match. This chain's CDR3 is CASSYSWAGGIYGYTF. CDR3 nucleotide sequence: TGTGCCAGCAGTTACTCTTGGGCAGGGGGAATATATGGCTACACCTTC.

V usage is TRBV29-1 and J usage is TRBJ1-3; D call uncertain. CDR1 and CDR2 from the germline V gene are SQVTM and ANQGSEA. V gave up 6 bases and J gave up 0 bases, with 9 bases separating them. This CDR3 contains 13 residues. The CDR3 DNA reads TGCAGCGTACTCAAGGACTCTGGAAACACCATATATTTT. Translated: CSVLKDSGNTIYF.

The CDR3 is CASSLQSSGNTIYF. In DNA, the CDR3 is TGCGCCAGCAGCTTGCAGAGCTCTGGAAACACCATATATTTT. This chain links TRBV5-1 with TRBJ1-3; D remains ambiguous. The CDR3 has 14 residues. Germline CDR1 and CDR2: SGHRS and YFSETQ. Trimming removed 1 base from V and 0 bases from J, with 5 bases in between.

V and J are TRBV19 and TRBJ2-3, with D perhaps TRBD1 (6 bases). Germline V gene sequence: CDR1 LNHDA, CDR2 SQIVND (reference sequence). Trimming left V 6 bases short and J 5 bases short, with 21 bases between. This CDR3 has 16 residues. CDR3 loop: CASRTLWGTGKDTQYF. CDR3 nucleotide sequence: TGTGCCAGTAGAACATTATGGGGTACAGGGAAAGATACGCAGTATTTT.

The chain couples TRBV15 to TRBJ1-5; D gene unclear. V lost 2 bases and J lost 3, with 17 bases in between. The CDR3 length is 17 residues. Germline V gene data show CDR1 as LNHNV and CDR2 as YYDKDF (reference sequence). The CDR3 sequence is CATSRRRGGNVNQPQHF. Written as DNA, the CDR3 is TGTGCCACCAGCAGAAGGAGAGGAGGGAACGTCAATCAGCCCCAGCATTTT.

V is TRBV21-1 and J is TRBJ2-3; the D call in the table, TRBD1, was not verified against the DNA. TRBV21-1 is designated a pseudogene. The length of the CDR3 is 11 residues. This chain's CDR3 is CAPQGTDTQYF. The CDR3 coding sequence is TGTGCCCCCCAGGGGACAGATACGCAGTATTTT.

V is TRBV7-2 and J is TRBJ1-1; no clear D gene. Germline values: CDR1 SGHTA, CDR2 FQGNSA. V was clipped by 5 bases and J by 1 base, with 11 bases between them. CDR3 length: 14 residues. Written as DNA, the CDR3 is TGTGCCAGCAGCCCCCCCGGAGCGAACACTGAAGCTTTCTTT. It specifies CASSPPGANTEAFF.

The chain is built from TRBV29-1 and TRBJ1-4; TRBD1 matches at 8 bases. The germline gives CDR1 SQVTM, CDR2 ANQGSEA. The CDR3 totals 13 residues. The junction had 9 bases not matched to a gene; V was cut back by 7 bases and J by 8 bases. The DNA of the CDR3 is TGCAGCGCTCTCGACAGGGGAGAAGAAAAACTGTTTTTT. Amino acids: CSALDRGEEKLFF.

The chain is built from TRBV6-1 and TRBJ2-3; no reliable D call. Germline CDR1 reads MNHNS; CDR2 reads SASEGT. The CDR3 has 15 residues. The germline V and J ends were trimmed by 2 bases and 3 bases, with 12 bases remaining between them. The chain's CDR3 is CASSESSPATDTQYF. The CDR3 DNA reads as TGTGCCAGCAGTGAAAGTAGCCCGGCGACAGATACGCAGTATTTT.

This clone was counted only a few times. The chain combines TRBV25-1 with TRBJ1-5, with unresolved D. Germline lookup yields CDR1 MGHDK and CDR2 SYGVNS. The CDR3 spans 14 residues. V was shortened by 5 bases and J by 1 base, with 9 bases between the two germline ends. This CDR3 is CASSNSESNQPQHF. CDR3 coding DNA: TGTGCCAGCAGTAACTCCGAGAGCAATCAGCCCCAGCATTTT.

This rearrangement joins TRBV10-1 to TRBJ1-1, with D unclear. Looked up from germline, CDR1 is WNHNN and CDR2 is SYGVQD (reference sequence). The V gene lost 5 bases and the J gene lost 7 bases, with 14 bases spanning the gap. The CDR3 runs 13 residues. The CDR3, as DNA: TGCGCCAGCAGTCCCGCCCCGGACCGTGAAGCTTTCTTT. Its protein is CASSPAPDREAFF.

The gene calls are TRBV12-5 and TRBJ1-1, with 9 bases matching TRBD1. The J segment lost 11 bases and the V segment lost 0 bases, leaving 7 bases of the junction unmatched. The CDR3 is 14 residues long. CDR1 LGHNT and CDR2 FRNRAP come from the germline V gene. CDR3 DNA: TGTGCTAGTGGTTTGGTGGGGACAGGGAACGATGCTTTCTTT. Translating gives CASGLVGTGNDAFF. Variable domain in full (rest from reference TRBV12-5 and TRBJ1-1): DARVTQTPRHKVTEMGQEVTMRCQPILGHNTVFWYRQTMMQGLELLAYFRNRAPLDDSGMPKDRFSAEMPDATLATLKIQPSEPRDSAVYFCASGLVGTGNDAFFGQGTRLTVV.

This clone was observed a few times. The V and J genes are TRBV7-2 and TRBJ2-1; D ambiguous. Germline-derived CDR1 and CDR2 are SGHTA and FQGNSA. The CDR3 is 13 amino acids. Trimming took off 3 bases at V and 8 bases at J, with 11 bases between the two ends. CDR3 bases: TGTGCCAGCAGCTTGTTAGGTCTGTATGAGCAGTTCTTC. This encodes CASSLLGLYEQFF.

The V gene is TRBV9, the J gene TRBJ1-2; 11 positions match TRBD1. Per the germline V gene, CDR1 is SGDLS and CDR2 is YYNGEE. The CDR3 length is 15 residues. V gave up 0 bases and J gave up 8 bases; unmatched junction bases: 6. CDR3 amino acids: CASSVGGQGAEGYTF. The CDR3 DNA follows: TGTGCCAGCAGCGTAGGAGGACAGGGGGCAGAGGGCTACACCTTC.

J is TRBJ2-7 and V is TRBV7-9; possibly TRBD1 or TRBD2 for D (7 bases each). The CDR3 is made up of 15 amino acids. In germline, CDR1 is SEHNR, CDR2 FQNEAQ (reference sequence). V lost 5 bases and J 2 bases, leaving 16 bases between the germline ends. The CDR3: CASSQGGGGPYEQYF. The CDR3 nucleotides are TGTGCCAGCAGCCAGGGGGGCGGGGGACCCTACGAGCAGTACTTC.

The V call is TRBV28, the J call TRBJ1-3, with no clear D. The CDR3 extends over 14 amino acids. CDR1 MDHEN and CDR2 SYDVKM come from the germline V gene. Trimming took off 6 bases at V and 1 base at J, with 10 bases between the two ends. In DNA form, the CDR3 reads TGTGCCAGCAGCCCCCCGGGATCTGGAAACACCATATATTTT. This encodes CASSPPGSGNTIYF.

J is TRBJ2-7 and V is TRBV6-1; maybe TRBD2 (7 bases). V shed 0 bases and J shed 1 base, with 25 bases lying between them. The length of the CDR3 is 20 residues. Germline V lookup: CDR1 MNHNS, CDR2 SASEGT. CDR3 nucleotides: TGTGCCAGCAGTGAAGCAAGCCCCTTCTTTGGGCGGGGGCAATCCTACGAGCAGTACTTC. Protein product: CASSEASPFFGRGQSYEQYF.